This entry is about one T cell receptor (beta chain). Its target is not known. The CDR3 has 14 residues. In germline, CDR1 is SNHLY, CDR2 FYNNEI. The V segment lost 6 bases and the J segment 8 bases; nucleotides outside the gene matches: 12. The data were taken from a study of human T cells and chemical hapten exposure. Study-level findings and limits: Higher patch test scores went with higher counts of PT1 expanded TCRs.

Stated time point: patch test 1, 2 weeks after DPC sensitization. Treatment defined: therapeutic diphenylcyclopropenone sensitization with weekly scalp DPC. Blood draws preceded each patch test application. Via MiXCR, TCRdb re-called the RACE reads, giving one row per CDR3 protein. The sample contains some 380,000 distinct CDR3 sequences, roughly 5% of which appear only once. The J gene is TRBJ1-2, the V gene TRBV2; TRBD1 matches at 7 bases. This clonotype was sampled from a woman aged 45-65 years with alopecia areata. Some clones in this sample may be carry-over from other donors' samples. The material sequenced was whole blood, taken in connection with sensitization to the hapten diphenylcyclopropenone (DPC). CDR3 in amino acids: CASRDGKGAVGYTF. CDR3 in DNA: TGTGCCAGCAGGGACGGAAAGGGGGCTGTAGGCTACACCTTC.